This T cell receptor beta chain was found in a study of T cells in Graves' hyperthyroidism and ophthalmopathy. Across the study: Before any treatment, at initial diagnosis, peripheral blood was collected.

Amplification yielded TCR beta CDR3 regions, with RNA transcripts as the source. A set of HTBI primers served as the primers for a first-round RT-PCR of the TCR CDR3. TCRdb called the multiplex PCR reads again in MiXCR, with one record for every CDR3 protein. The sample consists of under 350,000 distinct CDR3 sequences, roughly a fifth of them appearing once. With a duration under 2 months, the hyperthyroidism was newly diagnosed in patients aged 18 to 65. CDR1 is SQVTM and CDR2 is ANQGSEA in the germline V gene. With 3 bases removed from V and 7 bases from J, the gap between germline ends came to 15 bases. This CDR3 contains 14 residues. As concerns this clonotype: The antigen remains undetermined.

Regarding the study as a whole: Ophthalmopathy, as predicted by the model, came a median roughly 6.3 months after the prediction.

The gene calls are TRBV29-1 and TRBJ1-4, with D perhaps matching TRBD1 (6 bases). This clonotype originated in a woman aged 50 to 60 with Graves' hyperthyroidism. Sequencing input: blood. DNA for the CDR3: TGCAGCGTTGATCCCGGGACCAGGGGTGAAAAACTGTTTTTT. Translation gives CSVDPGTRGEKLFF.